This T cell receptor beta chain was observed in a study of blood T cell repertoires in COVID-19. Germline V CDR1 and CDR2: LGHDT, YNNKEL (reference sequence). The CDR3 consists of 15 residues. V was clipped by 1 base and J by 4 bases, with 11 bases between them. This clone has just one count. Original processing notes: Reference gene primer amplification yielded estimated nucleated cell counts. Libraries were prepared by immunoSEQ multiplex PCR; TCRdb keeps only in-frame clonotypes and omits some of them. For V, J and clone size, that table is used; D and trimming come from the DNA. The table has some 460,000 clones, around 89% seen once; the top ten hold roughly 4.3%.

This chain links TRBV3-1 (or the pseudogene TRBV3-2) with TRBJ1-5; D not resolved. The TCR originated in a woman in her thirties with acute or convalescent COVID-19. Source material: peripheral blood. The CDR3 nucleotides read TGTGCCAGCAGCCAAGCCCCGGTGGTAAATCAGCCCCAGCATTTT. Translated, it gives CASSQAPVVNQPQHF.